The clone carrying this T cell receptor (beta chain) was seen more than once but under ten times. The antigen is unknown. The assay was immunoSEQ multiplex PCR, and TCRdb's table has in-frame clones only and misses some. The sample records 15,000 or so clones, 65% to 85% being singletons. Enough DNA from normal breast tissue often took about 100-300 mg. The data were obtained in a study of early stage breast cancer tumors. Study information: ER+/PR+/HER2- status applied to about 80% of the 16 invasive breast tumors.

Study observations and caveats: Commonly generated sequences made up most enriched TCRB sequences shared between patients. Tumors had roughly 2.4-fold higher T cell density and higher clonality than adjacent normal breast tissue.

The source is a person aged 25 to 45 with breast cancer. Material for sequencing was normal breast tissue next to the tumor.

The CDR3: CASGFPGELFF. Written as DNA, the CDR3 is TGTGCCAGCGGGTTCCCCGGGGAGCTGTTTTTT. V and J are TRBV27 and TRBJ2-2; no firm D call. Trimming shortened V by 8 bases and J by 6 bases, and 7 bases separated the two germline ends. The length of the CDR3 is 11 residues. CDR1 is MNHEY, CDR2 SMNVEV, per germline (reference sequence).